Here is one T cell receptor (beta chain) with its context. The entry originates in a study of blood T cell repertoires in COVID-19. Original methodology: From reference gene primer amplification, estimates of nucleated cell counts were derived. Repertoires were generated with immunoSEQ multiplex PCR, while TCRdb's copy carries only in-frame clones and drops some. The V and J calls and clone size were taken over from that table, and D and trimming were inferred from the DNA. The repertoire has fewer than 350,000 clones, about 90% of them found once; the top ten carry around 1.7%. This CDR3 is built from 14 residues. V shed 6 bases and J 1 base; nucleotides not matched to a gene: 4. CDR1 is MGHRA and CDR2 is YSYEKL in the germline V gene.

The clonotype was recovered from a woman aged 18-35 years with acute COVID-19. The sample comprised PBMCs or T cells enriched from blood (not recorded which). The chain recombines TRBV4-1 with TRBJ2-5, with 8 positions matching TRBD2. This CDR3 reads CASSRSGSQETQYF. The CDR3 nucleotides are TGCGCCAGCAGTCGCAGCGGGAGCCAAGAGACCCAGTACTTC.